The source of this TCR beta chain is a study of T cell repertoires in cytomegalovirus infection. About the research overall: Public TCR beta signatures marked donors with CMV infection and the matching HLA.

CDR1 ENHRY and CDR2 SYGVKD come from the germline V gene. CDR3 length equals 14 residues. Trimming took off 2 bases at V and 6 bases at J, with 12 bases between the two ends. General study points: Carriage of CMV together with the relevant HLA was identifiable through cumulative public TCR beta family frequency. Clonotypes of TCR beta that were HLA-C-restricted and CMV-specific dominated the ex vivo response.

This clonotype was seen repeatedly, ten times or more. Its antigen is still unknown. TCRdb fed the reads into MiXCR, producing one record per CDR3 protein. This table holds 450,000 to 600,000 distinct CDR3 sequences, about 11% found once. The sequence was collected from a human donor in good health (CMV status not recorded). Some clones in this sample may be carry-over from other donors' samples. The sequenced material came from PBMCs. This rearrangement joins TRBV10-3 to TRBJ2-3; tentative D call: TRBD2 (7 bases). The DNA of the CDR3 is TGTGCCATCAGTGAGGGGGGGGCCGGGGATACGCAGTATTTT. Translation gives CAISEGGAGDTQYF.